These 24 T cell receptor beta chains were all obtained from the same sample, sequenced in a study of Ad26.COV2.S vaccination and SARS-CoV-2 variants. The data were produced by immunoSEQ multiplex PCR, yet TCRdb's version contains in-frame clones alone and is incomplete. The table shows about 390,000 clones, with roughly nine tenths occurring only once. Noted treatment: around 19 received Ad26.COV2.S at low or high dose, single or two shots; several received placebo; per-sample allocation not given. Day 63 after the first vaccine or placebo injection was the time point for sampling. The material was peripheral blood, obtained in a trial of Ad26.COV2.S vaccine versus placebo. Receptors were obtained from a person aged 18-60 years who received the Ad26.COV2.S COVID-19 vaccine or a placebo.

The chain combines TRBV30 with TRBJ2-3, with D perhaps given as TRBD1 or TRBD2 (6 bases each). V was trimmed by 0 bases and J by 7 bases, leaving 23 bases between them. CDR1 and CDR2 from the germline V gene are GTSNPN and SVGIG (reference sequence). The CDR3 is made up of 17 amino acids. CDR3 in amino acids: CAWSVHPARGGCNTQYF. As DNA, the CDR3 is TGTGCCTGGAGTGTACATCCGGCTAGAGGGGGGTGCAATACGCAGTATTTT. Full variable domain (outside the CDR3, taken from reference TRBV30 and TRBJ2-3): SQTIHQWPATLVQPVGSPLSLECTVEGTSNPNLYWYRQAAGRGLQLLFYSVGIGQISSEVPQNLSASRPQDRQFILSSKKLLLSDSGFYLCAWSVHPARGGCNTQYFGPGTRLTVL.

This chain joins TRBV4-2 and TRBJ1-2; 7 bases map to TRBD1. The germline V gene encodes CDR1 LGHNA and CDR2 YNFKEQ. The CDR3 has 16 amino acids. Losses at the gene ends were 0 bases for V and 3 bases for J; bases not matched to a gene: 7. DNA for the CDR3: TGTGCCAGCAGCCAAGAGGTCGGGACAGAGCACTATGGCTACACCTTC. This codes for CASSQEVGTEHYGYTF.

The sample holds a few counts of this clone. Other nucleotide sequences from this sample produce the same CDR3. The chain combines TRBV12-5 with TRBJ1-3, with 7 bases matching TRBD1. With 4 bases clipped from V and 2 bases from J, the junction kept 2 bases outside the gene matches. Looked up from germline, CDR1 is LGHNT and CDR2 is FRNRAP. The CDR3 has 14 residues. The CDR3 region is CASGSGTAGNTIYF. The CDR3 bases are TGTGCTAGTGGTTCCGGGACAGCTGGAAACACCATATATTTT.

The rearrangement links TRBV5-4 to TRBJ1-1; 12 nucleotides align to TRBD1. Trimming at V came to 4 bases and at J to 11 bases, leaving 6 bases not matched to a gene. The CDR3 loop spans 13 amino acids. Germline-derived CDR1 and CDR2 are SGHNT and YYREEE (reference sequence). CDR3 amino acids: CASSGTGGRVAFF. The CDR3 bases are TGTGCCAGCAGCGGGACAGGGGGCAGGGTGGCTTTCTTT.

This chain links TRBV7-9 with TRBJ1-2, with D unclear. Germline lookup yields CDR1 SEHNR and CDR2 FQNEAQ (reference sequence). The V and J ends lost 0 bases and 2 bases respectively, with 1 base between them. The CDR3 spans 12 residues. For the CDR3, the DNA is TGTGCCAGCAGCTTAGCCAACTATGGCTACACCTTC. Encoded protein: CASSLANYGYTF.

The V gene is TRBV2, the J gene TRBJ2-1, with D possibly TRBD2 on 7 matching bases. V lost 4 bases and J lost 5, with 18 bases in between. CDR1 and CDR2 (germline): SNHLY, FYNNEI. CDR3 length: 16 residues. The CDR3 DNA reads TGTGCCAGCAGTGCCTTCAAGGGGGGGAGGGACAATGAGCAGTTCTTC. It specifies CASSAFKGGRDNEQFF.

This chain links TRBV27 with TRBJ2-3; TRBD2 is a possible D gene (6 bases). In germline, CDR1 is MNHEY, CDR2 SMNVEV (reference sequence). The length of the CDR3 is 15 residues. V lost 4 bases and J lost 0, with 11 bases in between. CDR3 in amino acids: CASSWRVTSTDTQYF. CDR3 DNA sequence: TGTGCCAGCAGTTGGAGGGTTACTAGCACAGATACGCAGTATTTT.

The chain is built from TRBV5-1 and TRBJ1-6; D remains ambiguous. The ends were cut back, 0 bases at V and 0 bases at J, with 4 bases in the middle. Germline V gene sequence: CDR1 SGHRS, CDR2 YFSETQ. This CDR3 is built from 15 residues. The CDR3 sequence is CASSLESSYNSPLHF. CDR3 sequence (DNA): TGCGCCAGCAGCTTGGAGAGCTCCTATAATTCACCCCTCCACTTT.

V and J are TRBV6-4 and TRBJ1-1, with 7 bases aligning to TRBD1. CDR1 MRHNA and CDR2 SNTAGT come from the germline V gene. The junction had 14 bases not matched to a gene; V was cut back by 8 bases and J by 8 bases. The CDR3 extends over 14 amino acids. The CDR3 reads CASREVSGTVEAFF. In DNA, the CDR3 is TGTGCCAGCCGGGAAGTTTCCGGGACAGTGGAAGCTTTCTTT.

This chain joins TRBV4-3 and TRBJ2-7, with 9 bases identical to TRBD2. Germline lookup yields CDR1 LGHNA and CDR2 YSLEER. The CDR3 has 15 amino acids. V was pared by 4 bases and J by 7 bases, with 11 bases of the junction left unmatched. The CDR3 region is CASSRGAGGPWEQYF. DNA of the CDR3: TGCGCCAGCAGCCGAGGTGCGGGGGGGCCGTGGGAGCAGTACTTC.

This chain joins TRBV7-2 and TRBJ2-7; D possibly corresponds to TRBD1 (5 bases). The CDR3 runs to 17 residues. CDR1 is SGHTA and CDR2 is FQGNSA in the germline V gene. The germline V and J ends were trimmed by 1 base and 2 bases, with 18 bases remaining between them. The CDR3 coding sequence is TGTGCCAGCAGCTTAGGGCAGGGCCCCGCTCAACCCTACGAGCAGTACTTC. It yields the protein CASSLGQGPAQPYEQYF.

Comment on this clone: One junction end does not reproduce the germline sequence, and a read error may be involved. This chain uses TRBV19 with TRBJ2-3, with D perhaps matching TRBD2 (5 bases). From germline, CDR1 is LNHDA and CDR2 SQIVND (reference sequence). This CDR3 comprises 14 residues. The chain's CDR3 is CASSVGADTVTQYF. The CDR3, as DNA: TGTGCCAGTAGTGTGGGAGCAGATACAGTTACGCAGTATTTT.

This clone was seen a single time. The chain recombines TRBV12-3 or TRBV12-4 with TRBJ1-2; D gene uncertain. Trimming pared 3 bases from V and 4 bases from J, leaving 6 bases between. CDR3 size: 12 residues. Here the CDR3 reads CASSFGVYGYTF. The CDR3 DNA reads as TGTGCCAGCAGTTTTGGGGTCTATGGCTACACCTTC.

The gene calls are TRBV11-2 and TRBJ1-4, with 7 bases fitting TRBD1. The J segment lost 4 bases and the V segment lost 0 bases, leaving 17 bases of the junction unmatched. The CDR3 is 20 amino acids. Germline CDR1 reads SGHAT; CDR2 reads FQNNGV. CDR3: CASSLDNSGQSPQNNEKLFF. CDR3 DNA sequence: TGTGCCAGCAGCTTAGATAACTCGGGACAGAGTCCTCAAAATAATGAAAAACTGTTTTTT.

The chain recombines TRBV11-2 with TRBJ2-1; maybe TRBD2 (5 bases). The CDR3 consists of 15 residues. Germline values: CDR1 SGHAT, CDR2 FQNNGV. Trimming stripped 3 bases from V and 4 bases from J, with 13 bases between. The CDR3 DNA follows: TGTGCCAGCAGCTTTACTAGTTCGGGATACAATGAGCAGTTCTTC. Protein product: CASSFTSSGYNEQFF.

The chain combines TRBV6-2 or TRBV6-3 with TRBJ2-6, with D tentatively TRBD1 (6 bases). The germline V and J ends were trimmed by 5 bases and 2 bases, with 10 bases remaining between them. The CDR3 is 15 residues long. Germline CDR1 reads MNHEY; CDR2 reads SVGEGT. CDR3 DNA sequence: TGTGCCAGCAGTAAGAACAGGGCTGGGGCCAACGTCCTGACTTTC. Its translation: CASSKNRAGANVLTF.

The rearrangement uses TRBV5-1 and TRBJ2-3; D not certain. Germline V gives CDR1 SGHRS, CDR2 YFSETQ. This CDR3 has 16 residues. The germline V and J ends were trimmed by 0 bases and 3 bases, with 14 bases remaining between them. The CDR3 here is CASSLDPASRTDTQYF. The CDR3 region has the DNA TGCGCCAGCAGCTTGGATCCCGCCTCACGGACAGATACGCAGTATTTT. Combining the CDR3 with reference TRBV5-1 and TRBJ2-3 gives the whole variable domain KAGVTQTPRYLIKTRGQQVTLSCSPISGHRSVSWYQQTPGQGLQFLFEYFSETQRNKGNFPGRFSGRQFSNSRSEMNVSTLELGDSALYLCASSLDPASRTDTQYFGPGTRLTVL.

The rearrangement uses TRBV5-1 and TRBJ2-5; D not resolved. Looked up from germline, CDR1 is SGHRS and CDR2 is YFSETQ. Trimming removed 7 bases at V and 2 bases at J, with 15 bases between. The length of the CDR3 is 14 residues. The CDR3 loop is CASRPAGSQETQYF. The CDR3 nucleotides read TGCGCCAGCCGCCCCGCAGGTTCACAAGAGACCCAGTACTTC.

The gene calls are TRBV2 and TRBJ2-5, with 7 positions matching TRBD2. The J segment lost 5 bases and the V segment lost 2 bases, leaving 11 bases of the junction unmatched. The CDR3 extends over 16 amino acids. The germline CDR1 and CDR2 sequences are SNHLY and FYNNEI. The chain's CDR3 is CASSERGRVGQETQYF. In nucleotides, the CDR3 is TGTGCCAGCAGTGAACGGGGGAGGGTGGGGCAGGAGACCCAGTACTTC.

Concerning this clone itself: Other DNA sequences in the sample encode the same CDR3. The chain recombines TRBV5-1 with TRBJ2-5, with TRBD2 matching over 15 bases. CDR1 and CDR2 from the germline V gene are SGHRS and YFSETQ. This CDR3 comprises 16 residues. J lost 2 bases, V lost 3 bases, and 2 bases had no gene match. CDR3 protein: CASSSGLAGGQETQYF. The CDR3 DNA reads TGCGCCAGCAGCTCCGGACTAGCGGGGGGGCAAGAGACCCAGTACTTC.

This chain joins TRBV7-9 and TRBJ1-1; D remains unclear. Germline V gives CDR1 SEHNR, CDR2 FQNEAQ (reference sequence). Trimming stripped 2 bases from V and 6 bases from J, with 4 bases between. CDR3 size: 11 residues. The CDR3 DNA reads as TGTGCCAGCAGCTTATATTCTGAAGCTTTCTTT. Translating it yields CASSLYSEAFF.

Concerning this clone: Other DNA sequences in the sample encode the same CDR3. CDR3 sequence (DNA): TGTGCCAGCAGCCTCGACGCCTATGGCTACACCTTC. Translating it yields CASSLDAYGYTF. The chain combines TRBV5-4 with TRBJ1-2; D uncertain. The CDR3 has 12 amino acids. Germline V gene data show CDR1 as SGHNT and CDR2 as YYREEE (reference sequence). Trimming shortened V by 4 bases and J by 4 bases, and 8 bases separated the two germline ends. Full variable domain (outside the CDR3, taken from reference TRBV5-4 and TRBJ1-2): ETGVTQSPTHLIKTRGQQVTLRCSSQSGHNTVSWYQQALGQGPQFIFQYYREEENGRGNFPPRFSGLQFPNYSSELNVNALELDDSALYLCASSLDAYGYTFGSGTRLTVV.

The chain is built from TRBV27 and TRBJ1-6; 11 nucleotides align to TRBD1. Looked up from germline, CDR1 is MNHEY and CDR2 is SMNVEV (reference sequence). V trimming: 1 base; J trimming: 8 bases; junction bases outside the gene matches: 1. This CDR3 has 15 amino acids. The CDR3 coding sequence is TGTGCCAGCAGTTTATGGGGACAGGGGGATTCACCCCTCCACTTT. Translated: CASSLWGQGDSPLHF.

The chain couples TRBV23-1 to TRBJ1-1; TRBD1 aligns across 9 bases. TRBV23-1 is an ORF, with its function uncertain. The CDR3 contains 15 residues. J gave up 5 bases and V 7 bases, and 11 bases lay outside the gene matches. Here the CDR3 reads CASMPTQGARTEAFF. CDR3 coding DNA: TGCGCCAGCATGCCCACACAGGGGGCGAGGACTGAAGCTTTCTTT.